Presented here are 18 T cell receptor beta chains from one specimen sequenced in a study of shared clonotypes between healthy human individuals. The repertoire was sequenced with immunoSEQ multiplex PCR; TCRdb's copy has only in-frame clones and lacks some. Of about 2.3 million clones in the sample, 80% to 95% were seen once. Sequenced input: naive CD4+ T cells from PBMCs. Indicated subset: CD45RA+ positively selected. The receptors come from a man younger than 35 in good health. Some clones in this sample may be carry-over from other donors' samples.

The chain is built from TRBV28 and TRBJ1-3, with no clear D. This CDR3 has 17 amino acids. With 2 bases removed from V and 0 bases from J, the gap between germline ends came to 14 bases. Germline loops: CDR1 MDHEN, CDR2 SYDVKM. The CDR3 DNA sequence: TGTGCCAGCAGTTTAGAGGCCGCCGGAGACTCTGGAAACACCATATATTTT. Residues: CASSLEAAGDSGNTIYF.

CDR3 loop: CASSLGWTEAFF. DNA for the CDR3: TGCGCCAGCAGCCTTGGGTGGACTGAAGCTTTCTTT. This chain joins TRBV10-2 and TRBJ1-1; no clear D gene. V was shortened by 6 bases and J by 5 bases, with 10 bases between the two germline ends. The CDR3 runs to 12 residues. Germline-derived CDR1 and CDR2 are WSHSY and SAAADI.

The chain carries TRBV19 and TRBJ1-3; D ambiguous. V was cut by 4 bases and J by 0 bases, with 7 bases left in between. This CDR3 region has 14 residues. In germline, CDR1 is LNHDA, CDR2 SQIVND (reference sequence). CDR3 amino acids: CASSNGNSGNTIYF. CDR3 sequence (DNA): TGTGCCAGTAGTAATGGTAACTCTGGAAACACCATATATTTT.

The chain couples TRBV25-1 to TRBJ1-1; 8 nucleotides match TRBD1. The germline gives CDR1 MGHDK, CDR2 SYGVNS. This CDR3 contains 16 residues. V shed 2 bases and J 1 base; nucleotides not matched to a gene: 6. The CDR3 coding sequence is TGTGCCAGCAGTGAACAGGGGGCTCGGGAGAACACTGAAGCTTTCTTT. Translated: CASSEQGARENTEAFF.

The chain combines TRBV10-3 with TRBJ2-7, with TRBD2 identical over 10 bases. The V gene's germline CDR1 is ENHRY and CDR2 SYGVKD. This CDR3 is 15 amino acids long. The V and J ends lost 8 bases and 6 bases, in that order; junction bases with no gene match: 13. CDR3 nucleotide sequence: TGTGCCATCGGGGCCCAAGCGGGAGGGCCGAGCGAGCAGTACTTC. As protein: CAIGAQAGGPSEQYF.

In DNA, the CDR3 is TGCGCCAGCAGCTTGGCCCCAGCGGTCGCTTACAATGAGCAGTTCTTC. As protein: CASSLAPAVAYNEQFF. V is TRBV5-1 and J is TRBJ2-1; perhaps TRBD2 as D (5 bases). The length of the CDR3 is 16 residues. The germline V and J ends were trimmed by 0 bases and 4 bases, with 14 bases remaining between them. CDR1 and CDR2 from the germline V gene are SGHRS and YFSETQ.

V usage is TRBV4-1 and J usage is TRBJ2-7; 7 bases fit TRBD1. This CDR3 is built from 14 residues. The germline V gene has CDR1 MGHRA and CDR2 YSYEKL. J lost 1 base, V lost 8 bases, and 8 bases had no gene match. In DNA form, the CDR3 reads TGCGCCAGCGGAAAGCCGGGACAGTCCTACGAGCAGTACTTC. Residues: CASGKPGQSYEQYF.

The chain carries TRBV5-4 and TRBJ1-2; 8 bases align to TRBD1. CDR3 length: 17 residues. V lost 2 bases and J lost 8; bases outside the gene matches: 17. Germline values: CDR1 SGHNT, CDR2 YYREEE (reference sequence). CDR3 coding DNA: TGTGCCAGCAGCTTCATTATTTACAGGGGGGAAATCCGAGGCTACACCTTC. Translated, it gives CASSFIIYRGEIRGYTF. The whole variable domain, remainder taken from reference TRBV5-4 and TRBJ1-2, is ETGVTQSPTHLIKTRGQQVTLRCSSQSGHNTVSWYQQALGQGPQFIFQYYREEENGRGNFPPRFSGLQFPNYSSELNVNALELDDSALYLCASSFIIYRGEIRGYTFGSGTRLTVV.

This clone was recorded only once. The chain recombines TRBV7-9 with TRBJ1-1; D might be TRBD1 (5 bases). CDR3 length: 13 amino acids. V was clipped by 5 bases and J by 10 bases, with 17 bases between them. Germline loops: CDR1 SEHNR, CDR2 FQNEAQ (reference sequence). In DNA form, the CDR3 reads TGTGCCAGCAGCCACTTGGAAGGGGCGGGAGCTTTCTTT. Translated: CASSHLEGAGAFF. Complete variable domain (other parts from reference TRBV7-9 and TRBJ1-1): DTGVSQNPRHKITKRGQNVTFRCDPISEHNRLYWYRQTLGQGPEFLTYFQNEAQLEKSRLLSDRFSAERPKGSFSTLEIQRTEQGDSAMYLCASSHLEGAGAFFGQGTRLTVV.

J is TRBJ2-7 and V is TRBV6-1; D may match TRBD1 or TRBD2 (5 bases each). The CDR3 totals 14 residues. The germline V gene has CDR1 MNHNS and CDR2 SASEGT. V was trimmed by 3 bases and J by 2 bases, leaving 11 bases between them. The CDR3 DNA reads TGTGCCAGCAGTGATACGGGACGAGCCTACGAGCAGTACTTC. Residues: CASSDTGRAYEQYF.

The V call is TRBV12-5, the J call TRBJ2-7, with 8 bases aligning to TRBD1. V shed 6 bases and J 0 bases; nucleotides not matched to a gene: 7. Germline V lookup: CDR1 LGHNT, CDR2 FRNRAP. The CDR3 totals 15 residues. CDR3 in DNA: TGTGCTAGTGGACCTGGACAGGGCAGCTCCTACGAGCAGTACTTC. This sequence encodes CASGPGQGSSYEQYF.

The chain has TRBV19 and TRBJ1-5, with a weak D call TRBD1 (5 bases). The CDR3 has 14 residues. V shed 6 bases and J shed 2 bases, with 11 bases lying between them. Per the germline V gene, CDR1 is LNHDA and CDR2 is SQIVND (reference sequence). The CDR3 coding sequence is TGTGCCAGTAGGTTGGGACCGCGCAATCAGCCCCAGCATTTT. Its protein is CASRLGPRNQPQHF. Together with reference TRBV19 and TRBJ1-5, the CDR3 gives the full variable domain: DGGITQSPKYLFRKEGQNVTLSCEQNLNHDAMYWYRQDPGQGLRLIYYSQIVNDFQKGDIAEGYSVSREKKESFPLTVTSAQKNPTAFYLCASRLGPRNQPQHFGDGTRLSIL.

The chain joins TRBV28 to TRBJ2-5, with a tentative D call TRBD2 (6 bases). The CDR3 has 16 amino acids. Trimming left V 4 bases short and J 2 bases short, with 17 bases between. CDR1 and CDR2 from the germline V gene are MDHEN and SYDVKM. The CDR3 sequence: CASSSPRREPQETQYF. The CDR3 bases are TGTGCCAGCAGTTCCCCCAGGCGGGAACCTCAAGAGACCCAGTACTTC.

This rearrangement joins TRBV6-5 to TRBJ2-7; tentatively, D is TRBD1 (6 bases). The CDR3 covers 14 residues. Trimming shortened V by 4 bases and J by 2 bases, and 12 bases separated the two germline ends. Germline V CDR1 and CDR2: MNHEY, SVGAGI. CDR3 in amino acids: CASSLDREPYEQYF. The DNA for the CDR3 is TGTGCCAGCAGTTTGGACAGAGAACCCTACGAGCAGTACTTC.

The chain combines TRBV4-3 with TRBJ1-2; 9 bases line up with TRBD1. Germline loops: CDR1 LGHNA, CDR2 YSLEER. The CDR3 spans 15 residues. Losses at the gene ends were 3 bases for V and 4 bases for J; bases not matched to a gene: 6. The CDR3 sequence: CASSHGDRAAYGYTF. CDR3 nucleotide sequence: TGCGCCAGCAGCCATGGGGACAGGGCTGCCTATGGCTACACCTTC.

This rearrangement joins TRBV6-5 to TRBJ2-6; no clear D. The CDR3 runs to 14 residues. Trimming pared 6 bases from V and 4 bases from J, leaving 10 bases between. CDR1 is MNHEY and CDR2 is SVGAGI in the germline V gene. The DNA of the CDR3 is TGTGCCAGCAGGTGGGGTACAGGGGCCAACGTCCTGACTTTC. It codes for CASRWGTGANVLTF.

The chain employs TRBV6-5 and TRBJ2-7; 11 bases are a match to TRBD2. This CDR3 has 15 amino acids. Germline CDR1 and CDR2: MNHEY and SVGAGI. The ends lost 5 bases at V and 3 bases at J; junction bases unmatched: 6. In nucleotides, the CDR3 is TGTGCCAGCAGTGCCCGACTAGCGGGGTACTACGAGCAGTACTTC. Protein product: CASSARLAGYYEQYF.

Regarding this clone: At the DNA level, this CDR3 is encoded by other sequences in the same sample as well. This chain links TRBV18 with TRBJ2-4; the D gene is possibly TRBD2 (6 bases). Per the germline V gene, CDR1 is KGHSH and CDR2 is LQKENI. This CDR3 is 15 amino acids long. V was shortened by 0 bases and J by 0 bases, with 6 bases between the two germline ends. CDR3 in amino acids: CASSPPSGAKNIQYF. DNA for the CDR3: TGTGCCAGCTCACCACCTAGCGGAGCCAAAAACATTCAGTACTTC.